This T cell receptor (beta chain) derives from a study of OX40 agonist ivuxolimab in advanced cancers. Study as a whole: Melanoma, hepatocellular carcinoma, head and neck or renal cell cancer occurred in dose-escalation patients.

It was autoimmune disease history or systemic immunosuppression that excluded patients. Cycle 7 day 1, cycle 4 day 1, and baseline were the timepoints at which blood was sampled. Profiled with immunoSEQ multiplex PCR; TCRdb holds only in-frame clones, not every one. The data hold fewer than 90,000 clones, with about 88% observed a single time. This CDR3 has 15 amino acids. Germline V gene data show CDR1 as SEHNR and CDR2 as FQNEAQ (reference sequence). V dropped 6 bases and J dropped 4 bases, with 15 bases sitting between them. This chain links TRBV7-9 with TRBJ2-2; D is possibly TRBD1 (8 bases). Material: CD4+ or CD8+ T cells sorted from blood, obtained in a trial of the OX40 agonist ivuxolimab. This TCR was sampled from an adult with an advanced solid tumor such as melanoma, head and neck, liver or kidney cancer. CDR3 in DNA: TGTGCCAGCAGTCCACAGGGGGGGCGCACCGGGGAGCTGTTTTTT. Translating gives CASSPQGGRTGELFF.